Below, 29 T cell receptor beta chains from the same sample are listed, as sequenced in a study of T cells in localized non-small cell lung cancer. Some clones are missing from TCRdb's copy, which holds only in-frame ones; the method was immunoSEQ multiplex PCR. The sample holds approximately 1,800 clones, under 25% seen once. This sample comprised normal lung tissue next to the tumor, obtained before any cancer treatment. These receptors all stem from a man aged 40 to 70 with stage I lung adenocarcinoma.

This clone was seen a few times. The chain is built from TRBV28 and TRBJ2-1; 7 bases align to TRBD2. J gave up 8 bases and V 4 bases, and 11 bases lay outside the gene matches. CDR1 is MDHEN, CDR2 SYDVKM, per germline. The length of the CDR3 is 15 residues. DNA for the CDR3: TGTGCCAGCAGTTACGGCGGGAGCCCGCAGCATGAGCAGTTCTTC. This encodes CASSYGGSPQHEQFF.

The V call is TRBV28, the J call TRBJ2-5; weak D call: TRBD2 (6 bases). The CDR3 loop spans 16 amino acids. Looked up from germline, CDR1 is MDHEN and CDR2 is SYDVKM. Trimming pared 3 bases from V and 5 bases from J, leaving 19 bases between. CDR3 nucleotides: TGTGCCAGCAGTTTCGCCTTGGCGGAGGGGCGGGAGACCCAGTACTTC. Amino acids: CASSFALAEGRETQYF.

The chain recombines TRBV19 with TRBJ2-1; 7 nucleotides agree with TRBD2. The CDR3 length is 16 residues. The ends lost 7 bases at V and 7 bases at J; junction bases unmatched: 16. Germline CDR1 and CDR2: LNHDA and SQIVND (reference sequence). Here the CDR3 DNA reads TGTGCCAGTATGGGCATTCTAGCGGTCGGTGGAAATGAGCAGTTCTTC. Translation: CASMGILAVGGNEQFF.

The chain couples TRBV19 to TRBJ2-5; TRBD1 matches at 8 bases. The CDR3 loop spans 15 amino acids. The V gene's germline CDR1 is LNHDA and CDR2 SQIVND (reference sequence). The V segment lost 3 bases and the J segment 5 bases; nucleotides outside the gene matches: 8. CDR3 amino acids: CASSISRTGRETQYF. The DNA of the CDR3 is TGTGCCAGTAGTATTTCCCGGACAGGGCGGGAGACCCAGTACTTC.

A few counts support this clone. The genes are TRBV28 and TRBJ1-2; the D gene is possibly TRBD1 (6 bases). Trimming shortened V by 10 bases and J by 7 bases, and 22 bases separated the two germline ends. The germline gives CDR1 MDHEN, CDR2 SYDVKM. The CDR3 is 14 amino acids. The CDR3 DNA sequence: TGTGCCACCCGAACAGGGCTCCGAGGGGGTGGCTACACCTTC. It encodes CATRTGLRGGGYTF.

The chain recombines TRBV5-1 with TRBJ2-1, with TRBD1 matching over 8 bases. Germline V lookup: CDR1 SGHRS, CDR2 YFSETQ. The ends lost 2 bases at V and 5 bases at J; junction bases unmatched: 6. This CDR3 comprises 15 residues. In DNA, the CDR3 is TGCGCCAGCAGCTTTTCAGGGGGCAGCCACAATGAGCAGTTCTTC. Encoded protein: CASSFSGGSHNEQFF.

The gene calls are TRBV18 and TRBJ2-3; 7 nucleotides agree with TRBD1. Germline loops: CDR1 KGHSH, CDR2 LQKENI. The J segment lost 0 bases and the V segment lost 3 bases, leaving 3 bases of the junction unmatched. This CDR3 region has 15 residues. The chain's CDR3 is CASSPDRTSTDTQYF. The CDR3, as DNA: TGTGCCAGCTCACCGGACAGGACTAGCACAGATACGCAGTATTTT.

This clone is categorized as large. The rearrangement links TRBV11-3 to TRBJ2-1; 9 nucleotides agree with TRBD2. V gave up 3 bases and J gave up 8 bases; unmatched junction bases: 8. The germline CDR1 and CDR2 sequences are SGHNT and YENEEA. The CDR3 runs 15 residues. The CDR3 region has the DNA TGTGCCAGCAGCTTGCAGCGGGAGGTGGTCGATGAGCAGTTCTTC. Its translation: CASSLQREVVDEQFF.

The chain couples TRBV28 to TRBJ2-3; D might be TRBD2 (6 bases). With 6 bases removed from V and 2 bases from J, the gap between germline ends came to 15 bases. From germline, CDR1 is MDHEN and CDR2 SYDVKM. The CDR3 consists of 15 residues. This chain's CDR3 is CASSPPAGLTDTQYF. In nucleotides, the CDR3 is TGTGCCAGCAGCCCTCCCGCGGGACTCACAGATACGCAGTATTTT.

This clone was counted a few times. The chain couples TRBV11-3 to TRBJ2-7; TRBD2 agrees at 14 bases. After removal of 1 base from V and 2 bases from J, the junction contained 7 bases not matched to a gene. The CDR3 length is 18 residues. Germline-derived CDR1 and CDR2 are SGHNT and YENEEA. The CDR3 nucleotides read TGTGCCAGCAGCTTAGTTTTCGGACTAGCGGGAGGTACCTACGAGCAGTACTTC. Protein sequence: CASSLVFGLAGGTYEQYF.

The chain couples TRBV28 to TRBJ1-1; unclear D gene. Trimming pared 1 base from V and 1 base from J, leaving 13 bases between. Germline CDR1 MDHEN, CDR2 SYDVKM. This CDR3 region has 16 residues. This CDR3 reads CASSLYGRAGNTEAFF. CDR3 coding DNA: TGTGCCAGCAGTTTATACGGGAGGGCGGGGAACACTGAAGCTTTCTTT. Full variable domain (remainder filled in from reference TRBV28 and TRBJ1-1): DVKVTQSSRYLVKRTGEKVFLECVQDMDHENMFWYRQDPGLGLRLIYFSYDVKMKEKGDIPEGYSVSREKKERFSLILESASTNQTSMYLCASSLYGRAGNTEAFFGQGTRLTVV.

V gene TRBV28 combines with J gene TRBJ1-2; D not resolved. Trimming stripped 2 bases from V and 3 bases from J, with 4 bases between. Per germline, CDR1 MDHEN and CDR2 SYDVKM. The CDR3 runs to 12 residues. The CDR3 sequence: CASSLVDYGYTF. CDR3 nucleotide sequence: TGTGCCAGCAGTTTAGTGGACTATGGCTACACCTTC.

This clone appeared a few times. The chain is built from TRBV5-1 and TRBJ2-2, with D maybe TRBD2 (6 bases). This CDR3 spans 15 amino acids. Germline V lookup: CDR1 SGHRS, CDR2 YFSETQ. Deletions cut 5 bases from V and 5 bases from J, with 16 bases between. This CDR3 is CASRVVSGRTGELFF. The CDR3 region has the DNA TGCGCCAGCAGGGTCGTCTCAGGGAGGACCGGGGAGCTGTTTTTT.

This clone appeared a single time. J is TRBJ1-6 and V is TRBV18; D ambiguous. Germline V gives CDR1 KGHSH, CDR2 LQKENI. CDR3 length: 15 amino acids. The germline V and J ends were trimmed by 3 bases and 7 bases, with 13 bases remaining between them. CDR3 bases: TGTGCCAGCTCACCCCAGAGGAGCCAGAATTCACCCCTCCACTTT. Translating it yields CASSPQRSQNSPLHF.

V and J are TRBV2 and TRBJ2-1; a possible D gene is TRBD1 (5 bases). V shed 5 bases and J shed 10 bases, with 12 bases lying between them. Germline V gives CDR1 SNHLY, CDR2 FYNNEI. The CDR3 sequence is 12 residues long. CDR3 nucleotide sequence: TGTGCCAGCAGTTCCGCCTACAGGGAGCAGTTCTTC. Amino acids: CASSSAYREQFF.

The rearrangement uses TRBV19 and TRBJ1-3; D might be TRBD1 (5 bases). CDR1 LNHDA and CDR2 SQIVND come from the germline V gene (reference sequence). The CDR3 is made up of 13 amino acids. V was trimmed by 3 bases and J by 3 bases, leaving 6 bases between them. The CDR3 DNA follows: TGTGCCAGTAGTATGACAGATGGAAACACCATATATTTT. It is translated as CASSMTDGNTIYF.

The genes are TRBV18 and TRBJ2-5; maybe TRBD1 (5 bases). CDR1 and CDR2 from the germline V gene are KGHSH and LQKENI. V lost 3 bases and J 3 bases, leaving 8 bases between the germline ends. The CDR3 has 13 amino acids. CDR3 residues: CASSPTVKETQYF. CDR3 nucleotide sequence: TGTGCCAGCTCACCGACAGTTAAAGAGACCCAGTACTTC. Using reference TRBV18 and TRBJ2-5 for the parts outside the CDR3, the full variable domain is NAGVMQNPRHLVRRRGQEARLRCSPMKGHSHVYWYRQLPEEGLKFMVYLQKENIIDESGMPKERFSAEFPKEGPSILRIQQVVRGDSAAYFCASSPTVKETQYFGPGTRLLVL.

Only one count was recorded for this clone. The chain couples TRBV29-1 to TRBJ2-3; 11 bases agree with TRBD2. This CDR3 contains 16 residues. Germline CDR1 SQVTM, CDR2 ANQGSEA. The V segment lost 6 bases and the J segment 0 bases; nucleotides outside the gene matches: 8. This CDR3 reads CSVIRLAGISTDTQYF. DNA for the CDR3: TGCAGCGTCATAAGACTAGCGGGGATTAGCACAGATACGCAGTATTTT.

This clone has just a few counts. This rearrangement joins TRBV18 to TRBJ2-5; no definite D call. CDR3 length: 12 residues. Germline loops: CDR1 KGHSH, CDR2 LQKENI. Trimming removed 6 bases at V and 2 bases at J, with 7 bases between. The CDR3: CASSRPQETQYF. The CDR3 DNA reads TGTGCCAGCTCCCGACCACAAGAGACCCAGTACTTC.

The chain combines TRBV28 with TRBJ1-2; 8 positions agree with TRBD1. Per germline, CDR1 MDHEN and CDR2 SYDVKM. This CDR3 is 17 amino acids long. J gave up 4 bases and V 3 bases, and 13 bases lay outside the gene matches. CDR3 loop: CASSFPAGGVSLYGYTF. The CDR3 DNA is TGTGCCAGCAGTTTCCCGGCAGGGGGCGTAAGTCTCTATGGCTACACCTTC.

This clone came up a few times. The V and J genes are TRBV6-8 and TRBJ1-2; D is ambiguous. Germline V gene sequence: CDR1 MNHGY, CDR2 SAAAGT. The CDR3 covers 13 residues. V lost 4 bases, J lost 6 bases, and 12 bases lay in between. This chain's CDR3 is CASSSWSADGYTF. In nucleotides, the CDR3 is TGTGCCAGCAGTTCCTGGTCCGCGGATGGCTACACCTTC.

The table lists this clone with a few counts. The chain combines TRBV30 with TRBJ1-4, with 8 bases fitting TRBD1. The length of the CDR3 is 13 residues. Germline CDR1 GTSNPN, CDR2 SVGIG (reference sequence). The junction had 3 bases not matched to a gene; V was cut back by 5 bases and J by 4 bases. CDR3 region: CAWQGQVNEKLFF. For the CDR3, the DNA is TGTGCCTGGCAGGGACAGGTTAATGAAAAACTGTTTTTT.

In its sample, this clone was seen a few times. V and J are TRBV19 and TRBJ1-3; D is unclear. The germline gives CDR1 LNHDA, CDR2 SQIVND (reference sequence). V gave up 3 bases and J gave up 4 bases, with 10 bases separating them. The CDR3 extends over 14 amino acids. CDR3 DNA sequence: TGTGCCAGTAGTATGGCAGGATTCGGAAACACCATATATTTT. This translates into CASSMAGFGNTIYF.

This clone is termed medium-sized. The rearrangement uses TRBV11-3 and TRBJ2-2; 7 nucleotides match TRBD2. V lost 5 bases and J lost 0; bases outside the gene matches: 6. The CDR3 is 16 amino acids. Per the germline V gene, CDR1 is SGHNT and CDR2 is YENEEA. CDR3: CASSPRTRSNTGELFF. CDR3 nucleotide sequence: TGTGCCAGCAGCCCCCGGACTAGGTCGAACACCGGGGAGCTGTTTTTT.

This sequence joins TRBV5-1 and TRBJ2-1, with a possible D match to TRBD1 (5 bases). V was shortened by 0 bases and J by 7 bases, with 11 bases between the two germline ends. Looked up from germline, CDR1 is SGHRS and CDR2 is YFSETQ. The CDR3 contains 14 residues. The CDR3 region is CASSLGQSHNEQFF. The CDR3 coding sequence is TGCGCCAGCAGCTTGGGACAGTCTCATAATGAGCAGTTCTTC. Combining the CDR3 with reference TRBV5-1 and TRBJ2-1 gives the whole variable domain KAGVTQTPRYLIKTRGQQVTLSCSPISGHRSVSWYQQTPGQGLQFLFEYFSETQRNKGNFPGRFSGRQFSNSRSEMNVSTLELGDSALYLCASSLGQSHNEQFFGPGTRLTVL.

Sample share makes this clone large. This chain uses TRBV6-8 with TRBJ2-1; 7 bases align to TRBD2. The CDR3 has 14 residues. V dropped 0 bases and J dropped 4; count of bases not matched to a gene: 0. Germline V gives CDR1 MNHGY, CDR2 SAAAGT. This chain's CDR3 is CASSYSREYNEQFF. For the CDR3, the DNA is TGTGCCAGCAGTTACTCGCGGGAGTACAATGAGCAGTTCTTC.

This clone rates as medium-sized. The CDR3 is cut off 1 residue early in the read; its end comes from the germline J gene. The rearrangement links TRBV6-1 to TRBJ1-2; maybe TRBD1 (5 bases). The V end lost 1 base, the J end lost 7 bases, and 13 bases lay between the germline ends. The CDR3 is 14 amino acids. Per the germline V gene, CDR1 is MNHNS and CDR2 is SASEGT. The CDR3 loop reads CASSEGQGNSGYTF. CDR3 bases read: TGTGCCAGCAGTGAAGGGCAGGGAAATAGTGGCTACACC.

The chain joins TRBV15 to TRBJ2-7; TRBD1 is a possible D gene (6 bases). V dropped 0 bases and J dropped 0 bases, with 9 bases sitting between them. CDR1 LNHNV and CDR2 YYDKDF come from the germline V gene (reference sequence). CDR3 length equals 15 residues. Written as DNA, the CDR3 is TGTGCCACCAGCAGAGAACAGGGAGACTCCTACGAGCAGTACTTC. Encoded protein: CATSREQGDSYEQYF.

The rearrangement links TRBV28 to TRBJ1-5; D call uncertain. V was cut by 6 bases and J by 1 base, with 7 bases left in between. Germline V gives CDR1 MDHEN, CDR2 SYDVKM. CDR3 size: 13 residues. The CDR3 spells CASSPTSNQPQHF. CDR3 bases: TGTGCCAGCAGCCCAACCAGCAATCAGCCCCAGCATTTT.